The TCR beta chain under discussion was sequenced for a study of blood T cell repertoires in COVID-19. The repertoire was sequenced with immunoSEQ multiplex PCR; TCRdb's copy has only in-frame clones and lacks some. This table holds fewer than 500,000 clones, 80% to 90% found once. The sequencing sample was made of PBMCs or T cells enriched from blood (not recorded which). This sequence originates from a young man who had recovered from COVID-19.

CDR3 in amino acids: CASSAPGGFPLYGYTF. In DNA, the CDR3 is TGTGCCAGCAGCGCCCCGGGAGGATTTCCGTTATATGGCTACACCTTC. The genes are TRBV7-9 and TRBJ1-2; D gene uncertain. This CDR3 is 16 amino acids long. CDR1 and CDR2 from the germline V gene are SEHNR and FQNEAQ (reference sequence). V was shortened by 5 bases and J by 5 bases, with 21 bases between the two germline ends.